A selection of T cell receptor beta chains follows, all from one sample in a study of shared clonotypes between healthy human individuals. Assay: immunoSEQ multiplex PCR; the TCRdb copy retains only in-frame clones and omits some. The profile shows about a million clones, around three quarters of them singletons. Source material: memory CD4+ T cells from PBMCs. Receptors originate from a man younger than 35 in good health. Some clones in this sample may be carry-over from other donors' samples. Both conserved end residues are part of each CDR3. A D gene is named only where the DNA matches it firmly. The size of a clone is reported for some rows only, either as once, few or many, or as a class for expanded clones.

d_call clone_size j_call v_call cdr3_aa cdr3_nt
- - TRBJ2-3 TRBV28 CASSPPPRTDTQYF TGTGCCAGCAGTCCCCCCCCGCGCACAGATACGCAGTATTTT
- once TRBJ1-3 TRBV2 CASTLGSSTIYF TGTGCCAGCACCCTTGGGAGCTCGACCATATATTTT
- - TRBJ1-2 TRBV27 CASRGWGAGGYTF TGTGCCAGCAGGGGGTGGGGGGCAGGGGGCTACACCTTC
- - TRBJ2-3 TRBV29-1 CSVCPTDTQYF TGCAGCGTGTGCCCCACAGATACGCAGTATTTT
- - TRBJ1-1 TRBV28 CASSLPPRARSWITEAFF TGTGCCAGCAGCCTTCCCCCCCGGGCCCGCAGCTGGATCACTGAAGCTTTCTTT
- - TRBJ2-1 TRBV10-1 CASSFKQFF TGCGCCAGCAGCTTCAAGCAGTTCTTC
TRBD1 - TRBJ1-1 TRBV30 CAWRGRPGTGRAEAFF TGTGCCTGGAGAGGGCGTCCCGGGACAGGGAGAGCTGAAGCTTTCTTT
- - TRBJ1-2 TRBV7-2 CASSWEGRSYGYTF TGTGCCAGCAGCTGGGAGGGGAGGTCTTATGGCTACACCTTC
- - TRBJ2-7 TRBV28 CASSFISLGYRSYEQYF TGTGCCAGCAGTTTCATTTCCTTGGGGTACCGCTCCTACGAGCAGTACTTC
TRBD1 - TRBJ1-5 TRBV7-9 CASSLAGTEYQPQHF TGTGCCAGCAGCTTAGCGGGGACAGAATATCAGCCCCAGCATTTT
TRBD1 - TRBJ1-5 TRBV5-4 CASSLDRGRGRPQHF TGTGCCAGCAGCCTCGACAGGGGGCGAGGTCGGCCCCAGCATTTT
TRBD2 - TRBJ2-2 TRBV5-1 CASSFLAGERGTGELFF TGCGCCAGCAGCTTCCTAGCGGGAGAGAGGGGGACCGGGGAGCTGTTTTTT
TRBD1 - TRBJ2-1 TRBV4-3 CASSRAFSGQGYNEQFF TGCGCCAGCAGCCGTGCCTTCTCCGGACAGGGGTACAATGAGCAGTTCTTC
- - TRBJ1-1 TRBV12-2 CASRGRPRNTEAFF TGTGCAAGTCGCGGAAGGCCGCGAAACACTGAAGCTTTCTTT
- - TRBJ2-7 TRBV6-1 CASSDQGGSYF TGTGCCAGCAGTGACCAGGGGGGATCGTACTTC
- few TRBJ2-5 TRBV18 CASSPRSGSQETQYF TGTGCCAGCTCACCACGGAGCGGTTCCCAAGAGACCCAGTACTTC
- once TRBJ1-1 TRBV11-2 CASSLVGGVFGTEAFF TGTGCCAGCAGCTTAGTTGGGGGCGTTTTTGGCACTGAAGCTTTCTTT
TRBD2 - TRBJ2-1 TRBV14 CASSQFGPAGGWNEQFF TGTGCCAGCAGCCAATTTGGCCCAGCGGGAGGCTGGAATGAGCAGTTCTTC
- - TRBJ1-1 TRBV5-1 CASSLMGGGETEAFF TGCGCCAGCAGCTTGATGGGGGGCGGGGAAACTGAAGCTTTCTTT
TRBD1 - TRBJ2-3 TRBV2 CASSGTGSSTDTQYF TGTGCCAGCAGTGGGACAGGGTCTAGCACAGATACGCAGTATTTT
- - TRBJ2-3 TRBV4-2 CASSPLGADTQYF TGTGCCAGCAGCCCCCTCGGGGCAGATACGCAGTATTTT
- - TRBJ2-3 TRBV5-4 CASSLAGGVLGTQYF TGTGCCAGCAGCTTGGCCGGTGGGGTCCTTGGGACGCAGTATTTT
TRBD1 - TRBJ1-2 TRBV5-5 CASTLGGPNYGYTF TGTGCCAGCACACTAGGGGGCCCGAACTATGGCTACACCTTC
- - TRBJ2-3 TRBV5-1 CASSFSGASTDTQYF TGCGCCAGCAGCTTTTCGGGTGCTAGCACAGATACGCAGTATTTT
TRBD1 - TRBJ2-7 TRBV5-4 CASSFRIGTGVEQYF TGTGCCAGCAGCTTCCGGATCGGGACAGGGGTAGAGCAGTACTTC
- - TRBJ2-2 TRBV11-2 CASSFPRATGELFF TGTGCCAGCAGCTTTCCCAGGGCCACCGGGGAGCTGTTTTTT
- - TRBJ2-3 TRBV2 CASSEAFRSDTQYF TGTGCCAGCAGTGAAGCGTTCAGATCGGATACGCAGTATTTT
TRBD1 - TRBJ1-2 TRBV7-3 CASSPVGQGEGYTF TGTGCCAGCAGCCCGGTGGGACAGGGGGAAGGCTACACCTTC
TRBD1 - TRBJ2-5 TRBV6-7 CASSRRQGYQETQYF TGTGCCAGCAGCCGCCGACAGGGCTACCAAGAGACCCAGTACTTC
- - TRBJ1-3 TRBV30 CAWSKHRTGVGRGNTIYF TGTGCCTGGAGTAAACACAGGACCGGGGTAGGGCGTGGAAACACCATATATTTT
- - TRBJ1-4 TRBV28 CASSSLDEKLFF TGTGCCAGCAGTTCGCTTGATGAAAAACTGTTTTTT
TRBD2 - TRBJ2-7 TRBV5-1 CASSLLAGGQGLYEQYF TGCGCCAGCAGCTTACTAGCGGGAGGGCAAGGGCTTTACGAGCAGTACTTC
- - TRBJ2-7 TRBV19 CASSRGFYEQYF TGTGCCAGTAGTCGGGGATTCTACGAGCAGTACTTC